Sequencing of this T cell receptor beta chain was carried out in a study of tissue T cells after allogeneic stem cell transplantation. Sequenced by immunoSEQ multiplex PCR; TCRdb stores in-frame clones only, minus some. The data contain roughly 4,800 clones, less than 40% of them singletons. This clone rates as medium-sized. Here the gene names and germline are mouse. The read ends 1 residue before the CDR3 terminus; that terminus is restored from the germline J gene. Time point reported: mouse harvest day 14 after allogeneic transplant. The graft held 10^6 splenic CD5+ T cells and 10^7 T-cell-depleted bone marrow cells. B6 (H2b) cells into BALB/c (H2d) mice; tissues taken at day 7 or 14. Looked up from germline, CDR1 is KGHPV and CDR2 is FQNQEV (reference sequence). This CDR3 contains 14 residues. With 3 bases removed from V and 1 base from J, the gap between germline ends came to 8 bases.

This chain connects TRBV26 to TRBJ2-5; D might be TRBD1 (5 bases). The specimen was skin. The clonotype comes from a female BALB/c mouse given C57BL/6 T cells with graft-versus-host disease after an allogeneic hematopoietic cell transplant. The CDR3 loop is CASSLQGDQDTQYF. The part of the CDR3 DNA that was read is TGTGCCAGCAGTCTCCAGGGAGACCAAGACACCCAGTAC.